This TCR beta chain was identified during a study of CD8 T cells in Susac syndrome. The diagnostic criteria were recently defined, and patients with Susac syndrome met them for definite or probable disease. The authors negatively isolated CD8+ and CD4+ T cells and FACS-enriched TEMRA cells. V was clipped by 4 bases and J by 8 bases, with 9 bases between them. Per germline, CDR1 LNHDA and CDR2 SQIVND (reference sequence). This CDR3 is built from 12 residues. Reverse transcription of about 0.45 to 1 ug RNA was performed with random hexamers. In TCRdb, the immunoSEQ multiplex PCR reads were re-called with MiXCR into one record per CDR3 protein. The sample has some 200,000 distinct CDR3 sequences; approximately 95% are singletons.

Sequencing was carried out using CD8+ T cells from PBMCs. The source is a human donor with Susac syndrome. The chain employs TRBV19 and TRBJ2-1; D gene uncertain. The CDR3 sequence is CASSTPSHEQFF. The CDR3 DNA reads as TGTGCCAGTAGTACCCCGAGCCATGAGCAGTTCTTC.